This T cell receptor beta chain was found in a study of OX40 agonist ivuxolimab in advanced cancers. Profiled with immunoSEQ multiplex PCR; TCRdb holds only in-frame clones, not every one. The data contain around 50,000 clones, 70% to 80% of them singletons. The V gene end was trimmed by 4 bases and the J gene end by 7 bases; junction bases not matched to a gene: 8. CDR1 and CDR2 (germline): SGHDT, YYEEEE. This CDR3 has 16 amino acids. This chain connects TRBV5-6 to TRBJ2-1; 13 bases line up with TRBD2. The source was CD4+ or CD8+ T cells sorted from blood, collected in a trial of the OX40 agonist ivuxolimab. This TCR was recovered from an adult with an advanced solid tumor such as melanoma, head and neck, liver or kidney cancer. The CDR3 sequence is CASSVRTSGGGNEQFF. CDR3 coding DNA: TGTGCCAGCAGCGTACGGACTAGCGGGGGTGGTAATGAGCAGTTCTTC.